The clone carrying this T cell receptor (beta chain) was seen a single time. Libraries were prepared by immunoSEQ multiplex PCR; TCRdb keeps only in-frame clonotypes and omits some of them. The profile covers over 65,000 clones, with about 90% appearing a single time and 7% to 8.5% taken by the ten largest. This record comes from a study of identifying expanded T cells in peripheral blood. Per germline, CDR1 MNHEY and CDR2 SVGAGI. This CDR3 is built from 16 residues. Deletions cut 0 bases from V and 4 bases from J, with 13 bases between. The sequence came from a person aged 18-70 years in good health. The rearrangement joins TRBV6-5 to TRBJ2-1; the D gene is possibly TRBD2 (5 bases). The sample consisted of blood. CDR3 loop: CASSYSLARIYNEQFF. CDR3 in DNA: TGTGCCAGCAGTTACTCGCTAGCCCGTATTTACAATGAGCAGTTCTTC.